A single sample gave rise to the 22 T cell receptor beta chains below, sequenced in a study of T cells in localized non-small cell lung cancer. The method was immunoSEQ multiplex PCR; TCRdb's version includes in-frame clones alone and lacks a portion of them. The sample yields approximately 20,000 clones, around nine tenths seen once. The sequencing used peripheral blood, collected before any cancer treatment. These receptor sequences come from a male donor aged 60 or over with stage I squamous cell lung carcinoma.

This chain connects TRBV27 to TRBJ1-1, with D unresolved. The CDR3 spans 15 residues. V lost 7 bases, J lost 0 bases, and 15 bases lay in between. From germline, CDR1 is MNHEY and CDR2 SMNVEV (reference sequence). CDR3 DNA: TGTGCCAGCACCTCCCACAACCCTTTGAACACTGAAGCTTTCTTT. Its protein product is CASTSHNPLNTEAFF.

The genes are TRBV9 and TRBJ2-5, with a tentative D call TRBD1 (8 bases). Germline V gene sequence: CDR1 SGDLS, CDR2 YYNGEE. The V end was cut by 3 bases, the J end by 5 bases, with 14 bases between. This CDR3 has 14 amino acids. The CDR3 DNA reads TGTGCCAGCAGCGATGGACAGGGAGGGGAGACCCAGTACTTC. Its translation is CASSDGQGGETQYF.

The chain uses TRBV18 and TRBJ2-2, with D perhaps given as TRBD1 or TRBD2 (5 bases each). Trimming removed 3 bases from V and 7 bases from J, with 12 bases in between. The germline V gene has CDR1 KGHSH and CDR2 LQKENI. The length of the CDR3 is 14 residues. The CDR3 region has the DNA TGTGCCAGCTCACCTAGAGGGACGATCGGGGAGCTGTTTTTT. Encoded protein: CASSPRGTIGELFF.

J is TRBJ2-3 and V is TRBV27, with 12 bases fitting TRBD2. Unmatched junction bases numbered 8, after V lost 4 bases and J lost 6 bases. This CDR3 comprises 16 residues. CDR1 is MNHEY and CDR2 is SMNVEV in the germline V gene (reference sequence). CDR3 sequence: CASSSPSGRASDTQYF. The CDR3 nucleotides are TGTGCCAGCAGTTCCCCTAGCGGGAGGGCCTCGGATACGCAGTATTTT.

The rearrangement joins TRBV5-5 to TRBJ2-7, with 8 bases lining up with TRBD2. The CDR3 has 16 amino acids. The trim removed 4 bases at V and 9 bases at J, leaving 18 bases unmatched. CDR1 is SGHKS and CDR2 is YYEKEE in the germline V gene (reference sequence). The CDR3 nucleotides are TGTGCCAGCAGCCCCCTCACGGGGGGGTGGGGCGAGGGGCAGTACTTC. Translation gives CASSPLTGGWGEGQYF.

The chain uses TRBV18 and TRBJ2-1; D is undetermined. This CDR3 spans 16 amino acids. With 1 base removed from V and 1 base from J, the gap between germline ends came to 11 bases. Germline-derived CDR1 and CDR2 are KGHSH and LQKENI. The CDR3, as DNA: TGTGCCAGCTCACCACAGGACGGATTATCCTACAATGAGCAGTTCTTC. It is translated as CASSPQDGLSYNEQFF.

The rearrangement uses TRBV15 and TRBJ2-7; a possible D gene is TRBD2 (6 bases). The CDR3 consists of 15 residues. Trimming stripped 3 bases from V and 3 bases from J, with 15 bases between. The germline gives CDR1 LNHNV, CDR2 YYDKDF (reference sequence). The CDR3, as DNA: TGTGCCACCAGCAGGAACCGGGGACTCCACTACGAGCAGTACTTC. Protein: CATSRNRGLHYEQYF.

The rearrangement links TRBV6-6 to TRBJ1-2, with 10 bases lining up with TRBD1. Germline loops: CDR1 MNHNY, CDR2 SVGAGI (reference sequence). J lost 3 bases, V lost 6 bases, and 10 bases had no gene match. This CDR3 region has 16 residues. The CDR3 loop reads CASRPTGTGDHYGYTF. For the CDR3, the DNA is TGTGCCAGCAGACCAACAGGGACAGGGGATCACTATGGCTACACCTTC.

V and J are TRBV6-6 and TRBJ2-3; TRBD2 might be the D (5 bases). Trimming removed 6 bases at V and 0 bases at J, with 13 bases between. Germline V gene data show CDR1 as MNHNY and CDR2 as SVGAGI (reference sequence). There are 15 residues in the CDR3. DNA for the CDR3: TGTGCCAGCAGCCCTCTTGGCGGGAGCACAGATACGCAGTATTTT. Residues: CASSPLGGSTDTQYF.

The chain joins TRBV7-2 to TRBJ2-2; 11 nucleotides line up with TRBD2. The CDR3 is made up of 16 amino acids. Per the germline V gene, CDR1 is SGHTA and CDR2 is FQGNSA. V lost 4 bases, J lost 6 bases, and 7 bases stayed unmatched. The CDR3, as DNA: TGTGCCAGCAGCTCGTATAGCGGGAGGGCCGCCGGGGAGCTGTTTTTT. This gives the protein CASSSYSGRAAGELFF. The full variable domain, its missing parts supplied by reference TRBV7-2 and TRBJ2-2, is GAGVSQSPSNKVTEKGKDVELRCDPISGHTALYWYRQSLGQGLEFLIYFQGNSAPDKSGLPSDRFSAERTGGSVSTLTIQRTQQEDSAVYLCASSSYSGRAAGELFFGEGSRLTVL.

This rearrangement joins TRBV21-1 to TRBJ1-2. TRBV21-1 is a pseudogene segment. This CDR3 spans 15 amino acids. This CDR3 is CASSGRQDSNYGYTF. Written as DNA, the CDR3 is TGTGCCAGCTCGGGGAGGCAGGATTCTAACTATGGCTACACCTTC.

DNA of the CDR3: TGTGCCGAGGCCCCCCTAGCTAACTATGGCTACACCTTC. It is translated as CAEAPLANYGYTF. The chain carries TRBV30 and TRBJ1-2; D is unresolved. Germline V gives CDR1 GTSNPN, CDR2 SVGIG (reference sequence). Deletions cut 8 bases from V and 0 bases from J, with 13 bases between. CDR3 length equals 13 residues.

V and J are TRBV27 and TRBJ1-5; D gene ambiguous. The germline V gene has CDR1 MNHEY and CDR2 SMNVEV (reference sequence). Trimming removed 2 bases at V and 0 bases at J, with 8 bases between. The CDR3 runs to 15 residues. The CDR3 here is CASSLNPYSNQPQHF. The DNA of the CDR3 is TGTGCCAGCAGTTTAAATCCGTATAGCAATCAGCCCCAGCATTTT.

In its sample, this clone was seen a few times. The V call is TRBV28, the J call TRBJ2-2, with TRBD2 matching over 7 bases. V gave up 3 bases and J gave up 5 bases; unmatched junction bases: 6. The germline gives CDR1 MDHEN, CDR2 SYDVKM. The CDR3 has 15 amino acids. Here the CDR3 reads CASSLVGGLTGELFF. The DNA of the CDR3 is TGTGCCAGCAGTTTGGTCGGGGGGTTAACCGGGGAGCTGTTTTTT.

The DNA for the CDR3 is TGTGCCAGCAGCTATAGCGGGAGGGCCCCCTACGAGCAGTACTTC. Its translation is CASSYSGRAPYEQYF. V and J are TRBV7-2 and TRBJ2-7; 11 bases are a match to TRBD2. V gave up 4 bases and J gave up 2 bases; unmatched junction bases: 4. CDR3 length: 15 residues. Per the germline V gene, CDR1 is SGHTA and CDR2 is FQGNSA.

The V and J genes are TRBV13 and TRBJ1-3; D is uncertain. Germline V lookup: CDR1 PRHDT, CDR2 FYEKMQ (reference sequence). This CDR3 is built from 12 residues. V was clipped by 10 bases and J by 3 bases, with 10 bases between them. CDR3 DNA sequence: TGTGCCACCCTTATCCGTGGAAACACCATATATTTT. This translates into CATLIRGNTIYF.

There are a few counts of this clone. The V call is TRBV6-5, the J call TRBJ1-1; D possibly corresponds to TRBD1 (5 bases). Trimming stripped 2 bases from V and 1 base from J, with 5 bases between. There are 13 residues in the CDR3. Germline values: CDR1 MNHEY, CDR2 SVGAGI. CDR3 nucleotides: TGTGCCAGCAGTTACGGGACGAACACTGAAGCTTTCTTT. Translating it yields CASSYGTNTEAFF.

Here the CDR3 DNA reads TGTGCCAGCAGCCCACAGGGACCCTACAATGAGCAGTTCTTC. Amino acid sequence: CASSPQGPYNEQFF. The chain is built from TRBV5-4 and TRBJ2-1, with a tentative D call TRBD1 (6 bases). CDR3 length: 14 residues. V was cut by 4 bases and J by 2 bases, with 10 bases left in between. CDR1 is SGHNT, CDR2 YYREEE, per germline (reference sequence).

The rearrangement joins TRBV28 to TRBJ1-4; maybe TRBD1 (5 bases). From germline, CDR1 is MDHEN and CDR2 SYDVKM. CDR3 size: 14 residues. Trimming removed 4 bases at V and 7 bases at J, with 13 bases between. This CDR3 reads CASSYRDYGEKLFF. The CDR3 nucleotides read TGTGCCAGCAGTTACCGGGACTACGGTGAAAAACTGTTTTTT.

In DNA, the CDR3 is TGTGCCAGCATCTCTTGGGGAGGGTCTGAAGCTTTCTTT. It specifies CASISWGGSEAFF. The rearrangement links TRBV27 to TRBJ1-1; D gene unclear. V lost 7 bases to trimming and J lost 6 bases, with 15 bases between them. The CDR3 covers 13 residues. The V gene's germline CDR1 is MNHEY and CDR2 SMNVEV (reference sequence).

The chain employs TRBV15 and TRBJ1-2, with TRBD1 as a possible D gene (5 bases). Deletions cut 5 bases from V and 1 base from J, with 17 bases between. The germline CDR1 and CDR2 sequences are LNHNV and YYDKDF (reference sequence). The CDR3 totals 16 residues. In DNA form, the CDR3 reads TGTGCCACCAGCGGAAATCCGGGACGGGATAACTATGGCTACACCTTC. Its protein product is CATSGNPGRDNYGYTF.

V is TRBV7-9 and J is TRBJ2-5; 13 bases are shared with TRBD2. V lost 3 bases, J lost 9 bases, and 7 bases stayed unmatched. The length of the CDR3 is 15 residues. Germline V gives CDR1 SEHNR, CDR2 FQNEAQ (reference sequence). The CDR3 DNA sequence: TGTGCCAGCAGCTTGGGGACTAGCGGGATTGAGGCCCAGTACTTC. Its translation: CASSLGTSGIEAQYF. Filled out from reference TRBV7-9 and TRBJ2-5, the complete variable domain reads DTGVSQNPRHKITKRGQNVTFRCDPISEHNRLYWYRQTLGQGPEFLTYFQNEAQLEKSRLLSDRFSAERPKGSFSTLEIQRTEQGDSAMYLCASSLGTSGIEAQYFGPGTRLLVL.